This entry features one T cell receptor beta chain sequence. This record belongs to a study of blood T cell repertoires in COVID-19. Turning to the study itself: Collection of acute and convalescent COVID-19 samples took place in the United States, Italy and Spain. Nucleic acid was either cDNA or gDNA, and it came from T cells, B-cell-depleted T cells, or PBMCs.

As handled by the study authors: By means of reference gene primer amplification, nucleated cell counts were estimated. Data came from immunoSEQ multiplex PCR; TCRdb stores just in-frame clones and leaves some out. The V and J calls and clone size were taken over from that table, and D and trimming were inferred from the DNA. Of 150,000 to 200,000 clones in the sample, roughly 89% were seen once. The CDR3 is 15 amino acids. Losses at the gene ends were 6 bases for V and 3 bases for J; bases not matched to a gene: 10. Germline CDR1 is MNHEY and CDR2 is SVGAGI. The clonotype originates from a man between 50 and 59 years old with acute or convalescent COVID-19. Material for sequencing was peripheral blood. J is TRBJ2-5 and V is TRBV6-5, with 7 bases identical to TRBD2. Written as DNA, the CDR3 is TGTGCCAGCAGGGTAACTAGCGCGTCAAAAGAGACCCAGTACTTC. It translates to CASRVTSASKETQYF.